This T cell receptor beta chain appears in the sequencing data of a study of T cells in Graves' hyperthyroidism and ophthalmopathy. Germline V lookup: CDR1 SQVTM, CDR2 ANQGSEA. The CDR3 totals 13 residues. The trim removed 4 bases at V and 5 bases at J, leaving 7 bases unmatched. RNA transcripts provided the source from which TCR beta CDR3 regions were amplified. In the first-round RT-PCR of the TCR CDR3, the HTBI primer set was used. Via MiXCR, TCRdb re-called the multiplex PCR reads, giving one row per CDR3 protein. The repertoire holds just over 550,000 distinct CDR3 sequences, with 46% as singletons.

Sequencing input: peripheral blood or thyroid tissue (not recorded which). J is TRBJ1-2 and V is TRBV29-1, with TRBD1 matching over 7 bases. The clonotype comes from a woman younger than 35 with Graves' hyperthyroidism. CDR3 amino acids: CSVVRQGGYGYTF. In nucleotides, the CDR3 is TGCAGCGTTGTACGACAGGGCGGGTATGGCTACACCTTC.